This T cell receptor (beta chain) derives from a study of T cells in localized non-small cell lung cancer (dated by TCRdb to 2020 to 2022). About the investigation overall: Comparing tumors with uninvolved tumor-adjacent lungs, the study looked at the T cell repertoires of 236 patients with early-stage NSCLC. Of the NSCLC patients, around 130 were male and roughly 110 were female, and the mean age was about 69 years. The cohort was made up of fewer than 250 treatment-naive NSCLC patients whose localized lung tumors had been resected.

The full study reports these points: Longer overall survival was associated with higher T cell density in blood, whereas shorter survival was associated with higher clonality in adjacent lung. The highest T cell clonality was observed in uninvolved tumor-adjacent lung, where clonality exceeded that of tumor, suggesting that antigenic responses were more focused in uninvolved tumor-adjacent lung. A median of about 61 of the top 100 tumor clones turned up in the paired uninvolved adjacent lung, and roughly 30 of those clones also ranked among the top 100 of that same adjacent lung. Multi-region tumor sequencing was not performed, so intratumor heterogeneity could not be excluded. Because of the exploratory design, TCR variables were selected using unadjusted p-values without false-discovery rate correction.

At diagnosis, peripheral blood, uninvolved tumor-adjacent lung and tumor were collected and stored as a combination of fresh-frozen and FFPE material. For TCR repertoire profiling, blood samples were analyzed in the form of peripheral blood mononuclear cells. TCR beta CDR3 regions were sequenced from DNA using the immunoSEQ Assay. The authors processed their data as follows. T cell density was computed as TCR beta template counts normalized to usable DNA estimated by amplifying housekeeping genes. The preseqR package was used to estimate richness by extrapolating to 400,000 templates for PBMC samples and to 120,000 templates for tissue samples. Clonality was defined by subtracting Pielou's evenness from one. To identify tissue-enriched TCRs, differential abundance testing was run on productive amino-acid clonotypes with a minimum total count of 5 and an alpha of 0.1. The Jaccard Index and the Morisita Overlap Index were used to measure repertoire overlap between compartments. GLIPH grouped TCR beta CDR3s together with public tetramer-defined viral CDR3s, and a viral motif had to include at least three viral sequences and show V-gene enrichment. TCRdb obtained this table from immuneACCESS and retained in-frame rearrangements with V and J assigned. These tables miss some clones; where compared with another copy, unresolved V genes account for less than half of the shortfall, and the remainder is unexplained. V, J and clone size are those of that table, while D and trimming were read from the DNA. This sample holds roughly 90,000 clones; about nine tenths were observed only once. The ten largest clones capture roughly 4.3% of the sample.

On this clone itself: The clone's antigen remains unknown. No per-base quality is available; no much larger clone lies one base away.

Trimming accounts for 4 bases at V and 5 bases at J, while the number of junction bases matched to no gene is 5. According to the germline V gene, CDR1 reads WSHSY and CDR2 reads SAAADI. Measured from the cysteine to the phenylalanine, the CDR3 is 16 residues long. Only the CDR3 DNA stays, 48 bases, in frame from base 1. This sequence originates from a woman aged 40-69 years with stage II squamous cell lung carcinoma. Sequencing was performed on PBMCs, taken before any cancer treatment. The rearrangement combines TRBV10-2 with TRBJ2-3; TRBD2 lines up with 14 middle nucleotides. The nucleotides are TGCGCCAGCAGTGGGACTAGCGGGGGGTTGAGAGATACGCAGTATTTT. The translation is CASSGTSGGLRDTQYF.